A single TCR beta chain is shown here with its context. Its target antigen remains unknown. Base quality data are lacking; no much larger clone is found one base away. Reading from cysteine to phenylalanine, the CDR3 counts 18 amino acids. CDR3 DNA is the only sequence kept; it has 54 bases, read in frame from the first base. These data originate in a study of shared clonotypes between healthy human individuals (dated by TCRdb to 2020 to 2021). For the study in its entirety: Three men and two women, aged 18 to 49 years, made up the cohort. To increase sequencing depth and limit assay-specific biases, TCR repertoire library preparation and sequencing were carried out by different laboratories using diverse techniques. Between about 0.85 and 10 billion PBMCs per donor were obtained by leukapheresis. The study deeply sequenced blood TCR repertoires of five healthy adults to estimate repertoire size and the extent of clonotype sharing between individuals. Per donor, three plates each were used for CD4 naive and CD4 memory, two for CD8 naive, and one for CD8 memory. The paper's findings and limits, for the study overall: Based on pairwise subsampling, the degree of clonotype sharing among donors was expected to be affected by sequencing depth. Naive subsets generally had larger estimated clonotype richness than memory subsets. Rarefaction of sorted-subset datasets indicated incomplete sequencing despite the large sequencing depth. Roughly 5% of naive CD4, 3.5% of naive CD8, 2.3% of memory CD4, and 0.35% to 0.5% of memory CD8 clonotypes were shared across several donors. Compared with non-shared clonotypes, clonotypes shared by all four sorted-subset donors had higher generation probabilities. Because the study included only a small number of donors, the genetic and exposure-history diversity represented was limited. Sampling was restricted to blood, and TCR repertoires in tissues likely differ from the TCR repertoires found in blood.

Using the deep immunoSEQ assay, TCR CDR3 regions were amplified from genomic DNA by multiplex PCR. For each cell subset, the extracted genomic DNA was distributed evenly across all wells of several immunoSEQ 96-well plates, and each plate served as one replicate. For sorted subsets, 200 to 250 ng of genomic DNA, equivalent to some 30,000 T cell genomes, went into each replicate PCR. Purified libraries were measured with a Qubit 3.0 fluorometer, size-checked on a Bioanalyzer 2100, and measured again with the KAPA Library Quantification kit. A separate single-read 150-cycle Illumina NextSeq 550 flow cell was used to sequence each immunoSEQ 96-well plate. Under the source paper's analysis protocol: Because the immunoSEQ output included only junctional sequences and no quality scores, the filtering could not be the same as the filtering used for full-length reads. Sequences were annotated with PyIR, a Python wrapper for IgBLAST v1.9, using IMGT germline references to assign V/J genes and CDR3. Reads were removed for weak V/J assignments (E-value above 1e-6), missing CDR3, stop codons, out-of-frame junctions, or ambiguous translated residues. V3J clonotypes were defined as sequences sharing an identical inferred V gene, J gene, and CDR3 amino acid sequence. To compute the percentage overlap between repertoires, the number of shared unique clonotypes was divided by the size of the smaller repertoire. Repertoire richness was assessed with RTK rarefaction, the Chao1 estimator, and Recon v2.1 estimates of unobserved clonotypes. Generation probabilities were computed with OLGA for all TCRbeta clonotypes obtained by the gDNA method from four donors. TCRdb stores this immuneACCESS table with in-frame sequences only. Part of the clones is absent; in the studies checked, under half of the shortfall reflects unresolved V genes, and no reason is known for the rest. Clone size and the V and J calls come from that table; the DNA yielded D and trimming. The sample table shows roughly 500,000 clones, and about 96% are seen once. About 0.054% of the sample lies in the top ten.

The donors were healthy, HIV-negative adults who had no recently reported acute infections or vaccinations. All donors were Caucasian adults living in Nashville, Tennessee, USA. Magnetic negative selection was used to enrich CD4+ T cells, after which naive cells were positively selected on CD45RA and the negative fraction became the memory subset. After blood collection by leukapheresis, PBMCs were isolated using Ficoll-Histopaque density gradient centrifugation and then cryopreserved in the vapor phase of liquid nitrogen. Purity and quantity of every magnetically sorted T cell population were checked by analytical flow cytometry. Genomic DNA was isolated from each sorted fraction and quantified by UV absorbance on a Nanodrop 2000c.

The sequence joins TRBV21-1 to TRBJ2-7; the D call TRBD2 from the table was never checked on the DNA. TRBV21-1 counts as a pseudogene. Sequencing was done on a sample of naive CD4+ T cells sorted from blood. The sample's cell subset or site label, in plain terms: CD45RA+ positively selected. The origin of this receptor is a woman under 40 in good health. The CDR3 protein sequence reads: CASSKVNSGRGFAYEQYF. Read as DNA, the sequence is TGTGCCAGCAGCAAAGTCAATAGCGGGAGAGGATTCGCCTACGAGCAGTACTTC.